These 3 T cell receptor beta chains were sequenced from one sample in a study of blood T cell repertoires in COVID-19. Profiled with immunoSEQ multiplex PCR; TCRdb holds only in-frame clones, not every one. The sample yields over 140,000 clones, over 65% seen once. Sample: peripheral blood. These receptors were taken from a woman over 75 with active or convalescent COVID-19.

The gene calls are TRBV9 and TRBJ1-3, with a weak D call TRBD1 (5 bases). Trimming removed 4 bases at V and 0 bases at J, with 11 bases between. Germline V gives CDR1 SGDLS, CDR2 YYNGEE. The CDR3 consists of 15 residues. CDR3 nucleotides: TGTGCCAGCAGCCTAGACAGCTACTCTGGAAACACCATATATTTT. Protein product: CASSLDSYSGNTIYF.

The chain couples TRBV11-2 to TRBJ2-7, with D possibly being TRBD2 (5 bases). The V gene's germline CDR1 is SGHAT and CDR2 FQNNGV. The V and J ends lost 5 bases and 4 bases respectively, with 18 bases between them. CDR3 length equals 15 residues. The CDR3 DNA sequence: TGTGCCAGCAGCGCCACGATCGCCGGGAATTACGAGCAGTACTTC. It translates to CASSATIAGNYEQYF. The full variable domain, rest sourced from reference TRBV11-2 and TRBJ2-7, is EAGVAQSPRYKIIEKRQSVAFWCNPISGHATLYWYQQILGQGPKLLIQFQNNGVVDDSQLPKDRFSAERLKGVDSTLKIQPAKLEDSAVYLCASSATIAGNYEQYFGPGTRLTVT.

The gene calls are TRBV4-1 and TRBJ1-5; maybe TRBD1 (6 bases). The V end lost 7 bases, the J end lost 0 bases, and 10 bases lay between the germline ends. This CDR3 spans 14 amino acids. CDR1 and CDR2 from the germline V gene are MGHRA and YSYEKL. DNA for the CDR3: TGCGCCAGCACACGGGACATTAGCAATCAGCCCCAGCATTTT. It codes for CASTRDISNQPQHF.